The 32 T cell receptor beta chains below come from one sample, sequenced in a study of Ad26.COV2.S vaccination and SARS-CoV-2 variants. TCRdb keeps only in-frame clones here, not all; method: immunoSEQ multiplex PCR. This sample has roughly 700,000 clones, with more than 80% found just once. Stated treatment: roughly 20 received Ad26.COV2.S at low or high dose, single or two shots; about 5 received placebo; per-sample allocation not given. Following the first vaccine or placebo injection, samples were taken on day 63. The starting material was peripheral blood, obtained in a trial of Ad26.COV2.S vaccine versus placebo. The source of these receptors is a person between 18 and 65 years old who received the Ad26.COV2.S COVID-19 vaccine or a placebo.

CDR3 region: CASSVLGEGANEQFF. The CDR3 coding sequence is TGTGCCAGCAGCGTGTTAGGGGAGGGGGCCAATGAGCAGTTCTTC. V gene TRBV9 combines with J gene TRBJ2-1, with D possibly being TRBD1 or TRBD2 (7 bases each). Germline V gene lookup returns CDR1 SGDLS and CDR2 YYNGEE. The V end was cut by 2 bases, the J end by 6 bases, with 15 bases between. The CDR3 runs to 15 residues.

This chain links TRBV11-2 with TRBJ1-3; a weak D match, TRBD1 (5 bases). V was shortened by 5 bases and J by 3 bases, with 14 bases between the two germline ends. Per germline, CDR1 SGHAT and CDR2 FQNNGV. This CDR3 is 15 amino acids long. The CDR3: CASSLGPESGNTIYF. The CDR3 DNA reads TGTGCCAGCAGCCTGGGACCCGAGAGTGGAAACACCATATATTTT.

The chain combines TRBV7-9 with TRBJ2-1, with 13 bases fitting TRBD2. V lost 10 bases, J lost 9 bases, and 21 bases stayed unmatched. Germline V CDR1 and CDR2: SEHNR, FQNEAQ (reference sequence). The CDR3 runs to 18 residues. CDR3 nucleotide sequence: TGTGCCACCGGTAGCACTAGCGGGGGGGAACTGGCATTTAGTGAGCAGTTCTTC. Its translation: CATGSTSGGELAFSEQFF.

The J gene is TRBJ2-1, the V gene TRBV7-2; D unresolved. Trimming left V 4 bases short and J 6 bases short, with 4 bases between. The CDR3 spans 11 residues. CDR1 is SGHTA, CDR2 FQGNSA, per germline. The CDR3 DNA is TGTGCCAGCAGCTCGAGCAATGAGCAGTTCTTC. Translating gives CASSSSNEQFF.

This chain uses TRBV2 with TRBJ1-2; D is possibly TRBD1 (6 bases). Germline CDR1 SNHLY, CDR2 FYNNEI. The ends were cut back, 6 bases at V and 4 bases at J, with 18 bases in the middle. The CDR3 covers 15 residues. CDR3 bases: TGTGCCAGCAGAAGGGGGGGGCCCTCTGGCTATGGCTACACCTTC. Translation: CASRRGGPSGYGYTF. Using reference TRBV2 and TRBJ1-2 for the parts outside the CDR3, the full variable domain is EPEVTQTPSHQVTQMGQEVILRCVPISNHLYFYWYRQILGQKVEFLVSFYNNEISEKSEIFDDQFSVERPDGSNFTLKIRSTKLEDSAMYFCASRRGGPSGYGYTFGSGTRLTVV.

The chain employs TRBV5-5 and TRBJ2-5, with 9 bases aligning to TRBD2. J was trimmed by 4 bases and V by 1 base; bases with no gene match: 5. Germline loops: CDR1 SGHKS, CDR2 YYEKEE (reference sequence). The CDR3 is 15 residues long. CDR3 DNA sequence: TGTGCCAGCAGCTTGATTACTAGCGGGTTAGAGACCCAGTACTTC. This gives the protein CASSLITSGLETQYF.

The chain combines TRBV3-1 (or the pseudogene TRBV3-2) with TRBJ2-7; TRBD1 might be the D (6 bases). CDR3 length equals 12 residues. The germline gives CDR1 LGHDT, CDR2 YNNKEL (reference sequence). Trimming shortened V by 4 bases and J by 6 bases, and 10 bases separated the two germline ends. The CDR3 DNA is TGTGCCAGCAGCCCACAGGGCGCCGAGCAGTACTTC. This codes for CASSPQGAEQYF.

This chain connects TRBV3-1 (or the pseudogene TRBV3-2) to TRBJ2-1; 11 nucleotides line up with TRBD2. V gave up 4 bases and J gave up 5 bases; unmatched junction bases: 4. Per the germline V gene, CDR1 is LGHDT and CDR2 is YNNKEL (reference sequence). The CDR3 is 15 residues long. DNA of the CDR3: TGTGCCAGCAGCCTACTAGCGGGAGAGGACAATGAGCAGTTCTTC. As protein: CASSLLAGEDNEQFF.

The V and J genes are TRBV24-1 and TRBJ2-3, with D uncertain. Deletions cut 4 bases from V and 0 bases from J, with 19 bases between. Germline V gene data show CDR1 as KGHDR and CDR2 as SFDVKD. The CDR3 totals 18 residues. CDR3 in DNA: TGTGCCACCAGTGAACGAGCCAACAGAGCCTCGAGCACAGATACGCAGTATTTT. Encoded protein: CATSERANRASSTDTQYF.

The V call is TRBV6-5, the J call TRBJ1-6; TRBD1 matches 7 bases. Germline CDR1 is MNHEY and CDR2 is SVGAGI. V trimming: 6 bases; J trimming: 6 bases; junction bases outside the gene matches: 8. The length of the CDR3 is 15 residues. The CDR3 nucleotides read TGTGCCAGCAGCCTCTTCGGACAGGTTAATTCACCCCTCCACTTT. This encodes CASSLFGQVNSPLHF.

The chain couples TRBV7-3 to TRBJ2-2; D is possibly TRBD1 (5 bases). The CDR3 has 14 amino acids. V shed 5 bases and J shed 5 bases, with 12 bases lying between them. Germline CDR1 is SGHTA and CDR2 is FQGTGA. The CDR3 protein is CASSPQGGTGELFF. As DNA, the CDR3 is TGTGCCAGCAGCCCCCAGGGCGGAACCGGGGAGCTGTTTTTT.

A word on this clone: A read error may explain this, as a much larger clone is one base away. The chain recombines TRBV5-4 with TRBJ1-5, with a possible D match to TRBD1 (6 bases). The CDR3 spans 14 residues. Germline assignment: CDR1 SGHNT and CDR2 YYREEE (reference sequence). V was clipped by 2 bases and J by 3 bases, with 9 bases between them. Written as DNA, the CDR3 is TGTGCCAGCAGCTTAGCAGGGGACAATCAGCCCCAGCATTTT. This sequence encodes CASSLAGDNQPQHF.

The rearrangement links TRBV5-1 to TRBJ2-4; D not resolved. CDR1 is SGHRS and CDR2 is YFSETQ in the germline V gene. Trimming stripped 0 bases from V and 6 bases from J, with 13 bases between. This CDR3 is built from 15 residues. In DNA, the CDR3 is TGCGCCAGCAGCTTGGCCATCGACTCGGCAAACATTCAGTACTTC. Amino acids: CASSLAIDSANIQYF.

The J gene is TRBJ2-1, the V gene TRBV4-1; 7 nucleotides align to TRBD1. The CDR3 covers 12 residues. J was trimmed by 7 bases and V by 10 bases; bases with no gene match: 7. Germline V gene lookup returns CDR1 MGHRA and CDR2 YSYEKL. CDR3 coding DNA: TGCGCCACGGAATCACAGGGGAATGAGCAGTTCTTC. Translating it yields CATESQGNEQFF.

The CDR3 DNA is TGTGCCAGCTTGTACAGGGTCCAAGAGACCCAGTACTTC. Translated, it gives CASLYRVQETQYF. The rearrangement uses TRBV18 and TRBJ2-5; possibly TRBD1 for D (6 bases). The CDR3 totals 13 residues. Germline V lookup: CDR1 KGHSH, CDR2 LQKENI. The V and J ends lost 7 bases and 1 base respectively, with 10 bases between them.

For this clone: This CDR3 is also generated by other DNA sequences in the sample. This sequence joins TRBV18 and TRBJ2-7; no clear D. V was trimmed by 3 bases and J by 0 bases, leaving 3 bases between them. The germline V gene has CDR1 KGHSH and CDR2 LQKENI. This CDR3 comprises 12 residues. DNA of the CDR3: TGTGCCAGCTCACCTGGCTCCTACGAGCAGTACTTC. This gives the protein CASSPGSYEQYF.

The V call is TRBV6-2 or TRBV6-3, the J call TRBJ2-3; D not certain. The CDR3 length is 14 residues. V lost 2 bases and J lost 4, with 10 bases in between. Germline assignment: CDR1 MNHEY and CDR2 SVGEGT. The CDR3 region has the DNA TGTGCCAGCAGTTACCCTGTAGAGGCAGATACGCAGTATTTT. Its protein product is CASSYPVEADTQYF.

The V and J genes are TRBV18 and TRBJ2-1, with 9 bases lining up with TRBD2. V trimming: 6 bases; J trimming: 5 bases; junction bases outside the gene matches: 5. Per the germline V gene, CDR1 is KGHSH and CDR2 is LQKENI. This CDR3 has 14 amino acids. This CDR3 reads CASSTGLANNEQFF. CDR3 coding DNA: TGTGCCAGCTCCACGGGACTAGCCAACAATGAGCAGTTCTTC.

The rearrangement links TRBV24-1 to TRBJ1-1; D remains unclear. V was pared by 5 bases and J by 0 bases, with 6 bases between. The germline V gene has CDR1 KGHDR and CDR2 SFDVKD. The CDR3 runs 13 residues. The CDR3 bases are TGTGCCACCAGTGGGGCGGTGAACACTGAAGCTTTCTTT. It codes for CATSGAVNTEAFF.

The rearrangement links TRBV5-1 to TRBJ2-2; no reliable D call. The CDR3 loop spans 14 amino acids. From germline, CDR1 is SGHRS and CDR2 YFSETQ. V lost 7 bases and J lost 1, with 11 bases in between. CDR3 DNA sequence: TGCGCCAGCGGGGAAAGAGAGAACACCGGGGAGCTGTTTTTT. Its protein product is CASGERENTGELFF.

The rearrangement uses TRBV30 and TRBJ1-4; possibly TRBD1 for D (6 bases). V was clipped by 2 bases and J by 7 bases, with 11 bases between them. Germline V gives CDR1 GTSNPN, CDR2 SVGIG (reference sequence). The CDR3 covers 13 residues. The CDR3 bases are TGTGCCTGGAGTCAGGGGATCGGTGAAAAACTGTTTTTT. Amino acids: CAWSQGIGEKLFF.

The chain couples TRBV27 to TRBJ1-2; D uncertain. The CDR3 length is 13 residues. Germline V gene lookup returns CDR1 MNHEY and CDR2 SMNVEV (reference sequence). Trimming left V 2 bases short and J 8 bases short, with 12 bases between. The CDR3 DNA follows: TGTGCCAGCAGTTTAAGTCCAGGCCAGGGCTACACCTTC. Its protein product is CASSLSPGQGYTF.

J is TRBJ2-4 and V is TRBV7-8, with 11 bases that match TRBD2. The length of the CDR3 is 16 residues. With V trimmed by 4 bases and J by 8 bases, 10 bases remained unmatched. Per the germline V gene, CDR1 is SGHVS and CDR2 is FQNEAQ. CDR3 in amino acids: CASSSRGILAGDIQYF. The CDR3 nucleotides are TGTGCCAGCAGCTCTAGGGGGATACTAGCGGGAGACATTCAGTACTTC.

The chain is built from TRBV27 and TRBJ1-1, with a weak D call TRBD1 (5 bases). This CDR3 is built from 13 residues. Trimming shortened V by 3 bases and J by 4 bases, and 9 bases separated the two germline ends. Per germline, CDR1 MNHEY and CDR2 SMNVEV (reference sequence). CDR3 nucleotides: TGTGCCAGCAGTTTGATAGGGACCACTGAAGCTTTCTTT. As protein: CASSLIGTTEAFF.

V and J are TRBV5-4 and TRBJ2-1; 10 bases line up with TRBD2. Trimming removed 6 bases from V and 10 bases from J; junction bases left unmatched: 10. In germline, CDR1 is SGHNT, CDR2 YYREEE (reference sequence). The CDR3 consists of 14 residues. DNA of the CDR3: TGTGCCAGCAACCCCCTAGCGGGAGCTCGAGAGCAGTTCTTC. Protein sequence: CASNPLAGAREQFF.

The rearrangement joins TRBV9 to TRBJ2-4; D possibly matches TRBD1 or TRBD2 (6 bases each). CDR3 length: 16 residues. CDR1 SGDLS and CDR2 YYNGEE come from the germline V gene. V was cut by 0 bases and J by 0 bases, with 10 bases left in between. CDR3 in DNA: TGTGCCAGCAGCGTAGCGGGGGCCGGAGCCAAAAACATTCAGTACTTC. This translates into CASSVAGAGAKNIQYF.

The chain recombines TRBV9 with TRBJ1-2; a possible D gene is TRBD1 (6 bases). The germline gives CDR1 SGDLS, CDR2 YYNGEE. This CDR3 contains 14 residues. The V gene lost 4 bases and the J gene lost 5 bases, with 15 bases spanning the gap. CDR3 nucleotides: TGTGCCAGCAGCCTTGACCAGGGGCGTTATGGCTACACCTTC. This translates into CASSLDQGRYGYTF. Drawing the rest from reference TRBV9 and TRBJ1-2, the complete variable domain is DSGVTQTPKHLITATGQRVTLRCSPRSGDLSVYWYQQSLDQGLQFLIQYYNGEERAKGNILERFSAQQFPDLHSELNLSSLELGDSALYFCASSLDQGRYGYTFGSGTRLTVV.

The rearrangement joins TRBV6-5 to TRBJ1-5; D possibly corresponds to TRBD1 (5 bases). Germline lookup yields CDR1 MNHEY and CDR2 SVGAGI. CDR3 length: 13 amino acids. V lost 8 bases and J 3 bases, leaving 11 bases between the germline ends. This CDR3 reads CASGGTPNQPQHF. The CDR3 nucleotides are TGTGCCAGCGGCGGGACTCCCAATCAGCCCCAGCATTTT.

This chain connects TRBV6-6 to TRBJ2-7; 9 positions match TRBD2. J gave up 6 bases and V 5 bases, and 5 bases lay outside the gene matches. Germline-derived CDR1 and CDR2 are MNHNY and SVGAGI (reference sequence). The length of the CDR3 is 13 residues. The CDR3 loop is CASSSGRYGEQYF. CDR3 DNA sequence: TGTGCCAGCAGTAGCGGGAGGTATGGCGAGCAGTACTTC.

This clone was counted only a few times. V usage is TRBV5-4 and J usage is TRBJ2-1; possible D gene TRBD2, 6 bases. The CDR3 runs 13 residues. CDR1 and CDR2 (germline): SGHNT, YYREEE (reference sequence). V was clipped by 2 bases and J by 6 bases, with 9 bases between them. The chain's CDR3 is CASSFGGGNEQFF. DNA for the CDR3: TGTGCCAGCAGCTTCGGGGGAGGCAATGAGCAGTTCTTC.

This clone has a handful of counts. V and J are TRBV12-3 or TRBV12-4 and TRBJ2-7, with D hard to call. This CDR3 is 13 amino acids long. With 4 bases removed from V and 2 bases from J, the gap between germline ends came to 9 bases. CDR3: CASSSGPTYEQYF. CDR3 nucleotides: TGTGCCAGCAGTTCTGGACCGACCTACGAGCAGTACTTC.

The chain is built from TRBV5-4 and TRBJ1-2; 7 bases line up with TRBD1. The length of the CDR3 is 17 residues. Germline V lookup: CDR1 SGHNT, CDR2 YYREEE (reference sequence). V lost 4 bases, J lost 5 bases, and 17 bases stayed unmatched. The CDR3 region has the DNA TGTGCCAGCAGCCCGATCTGGGAGGGGGCAACCCAATATGGCTACACCTTC. Translating gives CASSPIWEGATQYGYTF.